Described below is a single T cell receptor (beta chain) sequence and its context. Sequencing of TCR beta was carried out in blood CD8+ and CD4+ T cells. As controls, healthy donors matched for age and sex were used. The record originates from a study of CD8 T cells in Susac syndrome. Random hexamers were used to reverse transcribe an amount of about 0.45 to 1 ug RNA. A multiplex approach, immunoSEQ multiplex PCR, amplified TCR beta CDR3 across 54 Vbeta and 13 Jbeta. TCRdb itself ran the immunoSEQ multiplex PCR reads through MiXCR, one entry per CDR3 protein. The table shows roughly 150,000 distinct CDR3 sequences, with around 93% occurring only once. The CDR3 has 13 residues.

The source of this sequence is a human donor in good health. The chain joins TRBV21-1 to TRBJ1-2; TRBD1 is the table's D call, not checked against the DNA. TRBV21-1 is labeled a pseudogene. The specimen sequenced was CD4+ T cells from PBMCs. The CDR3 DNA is TGTGCCCGACATTCCTCGGGCGACTATGGCTACACCTTC. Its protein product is CARHSSGDYGYTF.